This T cell receptor (beta chain) was found in a study of shared clonotypes between healthy human individuals. Trimming took 4 bases from V and 7 from J, leaving 13 bases between them. This CDR3 contains 13 residues. From germline, CDR1 is SQVTM and CDR2 ANQGSEA. Assay used: immunoSEQ multiplex PCR; TCRdb lists only in-frame clones, some missing. This table holds 2 million to 2.5 million clones, 85% to 95% found once. The sequence was collected from a man aged 18 to 29 in good health. Some clones in this sample may be carry-over from other donors' samples. The gene calls are TRBV29-1 and TRBJ2-2, with D maybe TRBD1 (6 bases). Specimen: naive CD4+ T cells from PBMCs. Subset described: CD45RA+ positively selected. CDR3: CSVATQGGGELFF. The CDR3 DNA reads TGCAGCGTTGCGACCCAAGGGGGCGGGGAGCTGTTTTTT.